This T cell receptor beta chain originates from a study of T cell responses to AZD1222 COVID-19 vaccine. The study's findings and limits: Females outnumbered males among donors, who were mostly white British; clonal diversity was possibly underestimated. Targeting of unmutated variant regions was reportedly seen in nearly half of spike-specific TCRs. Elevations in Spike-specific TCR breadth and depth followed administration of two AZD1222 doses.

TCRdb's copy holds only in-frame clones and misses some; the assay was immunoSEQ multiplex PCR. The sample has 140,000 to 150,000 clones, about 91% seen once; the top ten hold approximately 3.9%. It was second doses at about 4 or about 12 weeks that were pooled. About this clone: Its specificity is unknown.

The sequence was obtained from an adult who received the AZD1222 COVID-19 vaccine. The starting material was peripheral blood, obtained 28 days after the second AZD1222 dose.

In DNA form, the CDR3 reads TGTGCCAGCAGCCTCGGGCAGTCCTACAATGAGCAGTTCTTC. It codes for CASSLGQSYNEQFF. The chain uses TRBV11-2 and TRBJ2-1; D not resolved. Germline-derived CDR1 and CDR2 are SGHAT and FQNNGV. The V gene lost 5 bases and the J gene lost 1 base, with 9 bases spanning the gap. The CDR3 has 14 residues.